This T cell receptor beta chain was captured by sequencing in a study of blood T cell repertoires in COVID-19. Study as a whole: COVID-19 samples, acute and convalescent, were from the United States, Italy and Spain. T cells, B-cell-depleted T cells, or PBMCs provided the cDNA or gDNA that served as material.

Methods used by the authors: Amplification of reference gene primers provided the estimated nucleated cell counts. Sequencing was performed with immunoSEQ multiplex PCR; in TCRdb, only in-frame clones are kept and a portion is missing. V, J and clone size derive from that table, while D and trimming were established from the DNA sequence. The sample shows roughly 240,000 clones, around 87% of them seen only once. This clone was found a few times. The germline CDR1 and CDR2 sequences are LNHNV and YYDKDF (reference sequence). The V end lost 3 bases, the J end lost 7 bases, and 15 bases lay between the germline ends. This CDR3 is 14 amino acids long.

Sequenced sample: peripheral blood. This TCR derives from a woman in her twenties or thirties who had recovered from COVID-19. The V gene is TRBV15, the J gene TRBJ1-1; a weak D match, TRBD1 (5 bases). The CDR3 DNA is TGTGCCACCAGCAGGCGGGGACGGGCGGATGAAGCTTTCTTT. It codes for CATSRRGRADEAFF.